What follows describes a single T cell receptor (beta chain). Per the authors' pipeline: Amplifying reference gene primers gave estimates of nucleated cell counts. Assay: immunoSEQ multiplex PCR; the TCRdb copy retains only in-frame clones and omits some. The DNA gave D and trimming, while V, J and clone size come from that table. Of 250,000 or so clones in the sample, around 90% were seen once. The sample belongs to a study of blood T cell repertoires in COVID-19. For the study at large: Samples taken during acute and convalescent COVID-19 were collected in the United States, Italy and Spain. T cells, B-cell-depleted T cells, or PBMCs provided the cDNA or gDNA that served as material.

The receptor's source is a woman aged 55-69 years with COVID-19, enrolled during active disease. Sequenced sample: peripheral blood.

CDR3 DNA sequence: TGTGCCAGCAGTTACTCGCCGACAGGGGCGAACACTGAAGCTTTCTTT. This translates into CASSYSPTGANTEAFF. The chain links TRBV6-2 or TRBV6-3 to TRBJ1-1; 8 bases align to TRBD1. The V and J ends lost 0 bases and 1 base, in that order; junction bases with no gene match: 4. This CDR3 has 16 amino acids. Germline V gives CDR1 MNHEY, CDR2 SVGEGT.